The following is a T cell receptor (beta chain) sequence with its context. The antigen remains undetermined. The sample originates from a study of post-analysis software for immune sequencing data. Study-wide context: Courses of disease covered relapsing-remitting, secondary progressive and progressive-relapsing multiple sclerosis. Study outcomes and limitations: People with multiple sclerosis had a significantly lower normalized Chao1 diversity than controls did. Five TRBV segments, TRBV5-6, TRBV5-1 and TRBV20-1 among them, were found more frequent in patients than controls.

Unique molecular identifiers featured in each of the TCR beta cDNA libraries. Input populations of about 0.95 to 11 million T cells gave rise to about 480,000 cDNA molecules. TCRdb ran MiXCR on the PCR reads and lists one entry per CDR3 protein. This sample has about 820,000 distinct CDR3 sequences, with 53% found just once. Germline-derived CDR1 and CDR2 are SGDLS and YYNGEE. Trimming stripped 4 bases from V and 8 bases from J, with 15 bases between. There are 14 residues in the CDR3. The specimen sequenced was blood. The chain couples TRBV9 to TRBJ1-4; tentative D call: TRBD1 (5 bases). The sequence was collected from a girl between 10 and 17 years old with multiple sclerosis. This chain's CDR3 is CASSPRGVEEKLFF. In DNA, the CDR3 is TGTGCCAGCAGCCCCCGGGGGGTGGAGGAAAAACTGTTTTTT.